These 17 T cell receptor beta chains came from one sample sequenced in a study of beta chain features in type 1 diabetes. Study conclusions and caveats: Significant though moderate, a shortening of TCRB CDR3s appeared in all four CD4+ subsets of Type 1 diabetes patients.

Every isolated RNA sample was fully reverse transcribed, so sequencing captured expressed TCRB transcripts. Using immunoSEQ multiplex PCR, the repertoire was profiled, and TCRdb retains in-frame clones only, with some absent. In the table there are some 26,000 clones, more than 65% of which are singletons. These receptors are not linked to any known antigen. The sequencing sample was made of stem cell memory CD4+ T cells from blood. The receptor source for this set is a woman aged 40 to 50 with type 1 diabetes.

The gene calls are TRBV19 and TRBJ1-1; D is uncertain. Germline V gene sequence: CDR1 LNHDA, CDR2 SQIVND (reference sequence). V was cut by 5 bases and J by 3 bases, with 13 bases left in between. The CDR3 loop spans 14 amino acids. Here the CDR3 DNA reads TGTGCCAGTAGTTCGGGCCCCGGGGACACTGAAGCTTTCTTT. This sequence encodes CASSSGPGDTEAFF.

The chain recombines TRBV7-2 with TRBJ1-5; D is uncertain. This CDR3 has 14 amino acids. The germline gives CDR1 SGHTA, CDR2 FQGNSA. Trimming took off 5 bases at V and 0 bases at J, with 8 bases between the two ends. DNA of the CDR3: TGTGCCAGCAGCGAGGTGGATAGCAATCAGCCCCAGCATTTT. Translated: CASSEVDSNQPQHF.

The CDR3 bases are TGTGCCAGCAGTGAAGCGGGGGGGGGCTATGGCTACACCTTC. This translates into CASSEAGGGYGYTF. The chain couples TRBV2 to TRBJ1-2, with a possible D match to TRBD1 (5 bases). The ends were cut back, 0 bases at V and 4 bases at J, with 9 bases in the middle. Germline assignment: CDR1 SNHLY and CDR2 FYNNEI. This CDR3 region has 14 residues.

The chain combines TRBV9 with TRBJ1-1; D possibly corresponds to TRBD1 (6 bases). Trimming shortened V by 3 bases and J by 5 bases, and 14 bases separated the two germline ends. In germline, CDR1 is SGDLS, CDR2 YYNGEE. The CDR3 extends over 14 amino acids. This CDR3 reads CASSDHEGVTEAFF. Written as DNA, the CDR3 is TGTGCCAGCAGCGATCATGAGGGGGTAACTGAAGCTTTCTTT.

V is TRBV2 and J is TRBJ2-7, with TRBD1 matching over 9 bases. The CDR3 loop spans 16 amino acids. V was clipped by 6 bases and J by 7 bases; unmatched bases: 16. Germline values: CDR1 SNHLY, CDR2 FYNNEI. This CDR3 is CASSPNMGQGGGEQYF. The CDR3 DNA follows: TGTGCCAGCAGCCCGAATATGGGACAGGGAGGCGGGGAGCAGTACTTC.

V and J are TRBV27 and TRBJ2-7; no firm D call. Trimming removed 3 bases from V and 0 bases from J, with 6 bases in between. The CDR3 spans 13 residues. Germline V gene lookup returns CDR1 MNHEY and CDR2 SMNVEV (reference sequence). The CDR3 protein is CASSFKPSYEQYF. The CDR3 DNA sequence: TGTGCCAGCAGTTTCAAGCCCTCCTACGAGCAGTACTTC.

The chain uses TRBV6-5 and TRBJ2-1, with D possibly being TRBD1 (5 bases). This CDR3 region has 13 residues. With 5 bases removed from V and 4 bases from J, the gap between germline ends came to 9 bases. The germline V gene encodes CDR1 MNHEY and CDR2 SVGAGI. CDR3 protein: CASSGAVYNEQFF. Written as DNA, the CDR3 is TGTGCCAGCAGTGGGGCGGTATACAATGAGCAGTTCTTC.

The chain couples TRBV7-2 to TRBJ1-5, with a tentative D call TRBD1 (5 bases). Germline V lookup: CDR1 SGHTA, CDR2 FQGNSA. The CDR3 consists of 16 residues. Trimming left V 5 bases short and J 7 bases short, with 21 bases between. CDR3 in amino acids: CASSQYSREVRQPQHF. CDR3 nucleotide sequence: TGTGCCAGCAGCCAGTACTCCAGGGAAGTTCGGCAGCCCCAGCATTTT.

V gene TRBV28 combines with J gene TRBJ1-5, with 7 bases identical to TRBD1. Germline CDR1 and CDR2: MDHEN and SYDVKM. The CDR3 contains 15 residues. Trimming took 8 bases from V and 7 from J; bases not matched to a gene: 14. CDR3: CASEGKKRGRQPQHF. CDR3 nucleotides: TGTGCCAGCGAAGGGAAAAAAAGGGGGCGACAGCCCCAGCATTTT. The entire variable domain, with the rest obtained from reference TRBV28 and TRBJ1-5, is as follows: DVKVTQSSRYLVKRTGEKVFLECVQDMDHENMFWYRQDPGLGLRLIYFSYDVKMKEKGDIPEGYSVSREKKERFSLILESASTNQTSMYLCASEGKKRGRQPQHFGDGTRLSIL.

This chain uses TRBV5-6 with TRBJ2-7, with 10 bases fitting TRBD1. CDR1 and CDR2 (germline): SGHDT, YYEEEE. Losses at the gene ends were 4 bases for V and 6 bases for J; bases not matched to a gene: 7. The CDR3 totals 14 residues. The CDR3, as DNA: TGTGCCAGCAGCGCCCGGGACAGGGGAGCCGAGCAGTACTTC. As protein: CASSARDRGAEQYF. Variable domain in full (rest from reference TRBV5-6 and TRBJ2-7): DAGVTQSPTHLIKTRGQQVTLRCSPKSGHDTVSWYQQALGQGPQFIFQYYEEEERQRGNFPDRFSGHQFPNYSSELNVNALLLGDSALYLCASSARDRGAEQYFGPGTRLTVT.

The genes are TRBV5-4 and TRBJ1-4, with 10 nucleotides matching TRBD1. Trimming at V came to 4 bases and at J to 5 bases, leaving 8 bases not matched to a gene. Germline loops: CDR1 SGHNT, CDR2 YYREEE (reference sequence). This CDR3 has 16 residues. The DNA of the CDR3 is TGTGCCAGCAGCCCGGGGACAGGGGAAGGAAATGAAAAACTGTTTTTT. This translates into CASSPGTGEGNEKLFF. The full variable domain, rest sourced from reference TRBV5-4 and TRBJ1-4, is ETGVTQSPTHLIKTRGQQVTLRCSSQSGHNTVSWYQQALGQGPQFIFQYYREEENGRGNFPPRFSGLQFPNYSSELNVNALELDDSALYLCASSPGTGEGNEKLFFGSGTQLSVL.

The chain recombines TRBV18 with TRBJ1-5; TRBD1 agrees at 9 bases. CDR3 length: 16 residues. V lost 3 bases and J lost 4; bases outside the gene matches: 7. The germline V gene has CDR1 KGHSH and CDR2 LQKENI. CDR3 protein: CASSPGTGTRNQPQHF. CDR3 sequence (DNA): TGTGCCAGCTCACCCGGGACAGGGACGCGTAATCAGCCCCAGCATTTT. The full variable domain, in which reference TRBV18 and TRBJ1-5 provide the parts outside the CDR3, is NAGVMQNPRHLVRRRGQEARLRCSPMKGHSHVYWYRQLPEEGLKFMVYLQKENIIDESGMPKERFSAEFPKEGPSILRIQQVVRGDSAAYFCASSPGTGTRNQPQHFGDGTRLSIL.

This clone has a handful of counts. The chain combines TRBV6-5 with TRBJ2-1; TRBD2 is a possible D gene (5 bases). The ends were cut back, 8 bases at V and 10 bases at J, with 15 bases in the middle. The CDR3 is 12 amino acids. Germline CDR1 reads MNHEY; CDR2 reads SVGAGI. This chain's CDR3 is CASGWLANEQFF. CDR3 DNA: TGTGCCAGCGGCTGGTTAGCGAACGAGCAGTTCTTC.

The chain recombines TRBV19 with TRBJ1-5, with D tentatively TRBD1 (6 bases). CDR1 and CDR2 (germline): LNHDA, SQIVND (reference sequence). The V gene lost 5 bases and the J gene lost 1 base, with 12 bases spanning the gap. The CDR3 runs 15 residues. The CDR3 sequence is CASSPQGLSNQPQHF. The CDR3 DNA reads TGTGCCAGTAGTCCCCAGGGGTTAAGCAATCAGCCCCAGCATTTT.

The V and J genes are TRBV5-1 and TRBJ1-1; TRBD1 aligns across 7 bases. CDR1 is SGHRS, CDR2 YFSETQ, per germline. CDR3 length equals 16 residues. The V and J ends lost 2 bases and 4 bases, in that order; junction bases with no gene match: 11. The CDR3 loop reads CASSFSSTGPATEAFF. The CDR3, as DNA: TGCGCCAGCAGCTTCTCTTCGACAGGGCCGGCCACTGAAGCTTTCTTT.

This clone was counted a few times. The chain combines TRBV18 with TRBJ1-5; 7 bases map to TRBD1. Per germline, CDR1 KGHSH and CDR2 LQKENI. The CDR3 totals 15 residues. Germline trimming cut 3 bases from V and 3 bases from J; bases unmatched to any gene: 5. CDR3 in DNA: TGTGCCAGCTCACCCGAGGGGGCCTACAATCAGCCCCAGCATTTT. Its protein product is CASSPEGAYNQPQHF.

The rearrangement uses TRBV7-9 and TRBJ2-3; D possibly corresponds to TRBD1 (5 bases). The germline V and J ends were trimmed by 5 bases and 4 bases, with 13 bases remaining between them. CDR1 is SEHNR and CDR2 is FQNEAQ in the germline V gene (reference sequence). The CDR3 is made up of 14 amino acids. The CDR3 reads CASSVSKGPDTQYF. In DNA, the CDR3 is TGTGCCAGCAGCGTTTCAAAGGGGCCAGATACGCAGTATTTT. The complete variable domain, with remaining parts taken from reference TRBV7-9 and TRBJ2-3, reads DTGVSQNPRHKITKRGQNVTFRCDPISEHNRLYWYRQTLGQGPEFLTYFQNEAQLEKSRLLSDRFSAERPKGSFSTLEIQRTEQGDSAMYLCASSVSKGPDTQYFGPGTRLTVL.